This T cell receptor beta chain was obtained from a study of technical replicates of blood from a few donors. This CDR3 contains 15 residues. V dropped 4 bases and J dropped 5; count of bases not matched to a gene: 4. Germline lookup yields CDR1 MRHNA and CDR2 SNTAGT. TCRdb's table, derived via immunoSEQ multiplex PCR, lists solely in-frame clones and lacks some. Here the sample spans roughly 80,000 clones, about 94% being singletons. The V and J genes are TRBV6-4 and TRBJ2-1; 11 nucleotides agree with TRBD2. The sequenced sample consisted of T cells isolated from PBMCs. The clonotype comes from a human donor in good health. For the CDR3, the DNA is TGTGCCAGCAGTGTACTGGGACTAGCGGACAATGAGCAGTTCTTC. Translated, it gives CASSVLGLADNEQFF.